Below, 14 T cell receptor beta chains from the same sample are listed, as sequenced in a study of blood T cells in healthy people across ages (dated by TCRdb to between 2014 and 2016). Libraries were constructed by 5' RACE. The instrument given in TCRdb is Illumina HiSeq 2500. A second PCR of about 6 to 11 cycles was run with a J-beta primer mix and a sample-barcoded 5' primer. Using fastp at Q25 and MiXCR, TCRdb reprocessed the public reads and kept productive beta chains. Under each unique CDR3 protein, matching rows form one entry showing the most common genes and DNA. The sample yields 780,000 or so distinct CDR3 sequences; about 56% were counted once. About 26% of the sample is in the top ten clones. Sequencing was carried out using blood. Source of these receptors: a man aged 40-49 years in good health.

The V gene is TRBV6-1, the J gene TRBJ2-1, with D tentatively TRBD1 or TRBD2 (5 bases each). TRBJ2-7 matches the DNA end more closely, so the J call is doubtful. This CDR3 has 14 amino acids. Germline loops: CDR1 MNHNS, CDR2 SASEGT. The CDR3 protein is CASRWGSSYNEQYF. The DNA of the CDR3 is TGTGCCAGCAGGTGGGGGAGCTCCTACAATGAGCAGTACTTC.

This chain connects TRBV20-1 to TRBJ2-7, with a weak D call TRBD1 (5 bases). The DNA matches TRBJ2-5 better at its end, which makes the J call doubtful. CDR1 is DFQATT and CDR2 is SNEGSKA in the germline V gene (reference sequence). The CDR3 length is 15 residues. The DNA of the CDR3 is TGCAGTGCTAGAGATCCAGGGTTCCCGAAAGAGACCCAGTACTTC. The encoded protein is CSARDPGFPKETQYF.

This sequence joins TRBV5-5 and TRBJ2-1; D tentatively fits TRBD1 or TRBD2 (7 bases each). Germline V lookup: CDR1 SGHKS, CDR2 YYEKEE (reference sequence). The V and J ends lost 4 bases and 8 bases respectively, with 16 bases between them. The CDR3 runs 14 residues. The CDR3 sequence: CASSPPAGGDEQFF. The CDR3 coding sequence is TGTGCCAGCAGCCCTCCCGCAGGGGGGGATGAGCAGTTCTTC.

The J gene is TRBJ1-1, the V gene TRBV12-3 or TRBV12-4; 9 positions match TRBD1. V shed 7 bases and J 5 bases; nucleotides not matched to a gene: 11. CDR3 length equals 15 residues. DNA for the CDR3: TGTGCCAGCATCCCGACCGGGACAGGGTGGACTGAAGCTTTCTTT. It codes for CASIPTGTGWTEAFF.

The J gene is TRBJ2-1, the V gene TRBV27, with D possibly being TRBD1 (6 bases). Germline V gene sequence: CDR1 MNHEY, CDR2 SMNVEV (reference sequence). This CDR3 contains 15 residues. Trimming shortened V by 9 bases and J by 3 bases, and 18 bases separated the two germline ends. As DNA, the CDR3 is TGTGCCAGTAGCTACCGGGACAACCTCTACAATGAGCAGTTCTTC. It codes for CASSYRDNLYNEQFF.

This clonotype was detected only a few times. The gene calls are TRBV29-1 and TRBJ2-7; D not resolved. V lost 8 bases and J lost 7, with 18 bases in between. Germline lookup yields CDR1 SQVTM and CDR2 ANQGSEA. The CDR3 has 12 residues. The CDR3 DNA follows: TGCAGCATTTCTAGGGATACCGTGGAGCAGTACTTC. This translates into CSISRDTVEQYF.

The chain is built from TRBV7-9 and TRBJ2-6, with D unclear. CDR1 is SEHNR and CDR2 is FQNEAQ in the germline V gene (reference sequence). The CDR3 is 15 amino acids. V lost 6 bases and J lost 0, with 9 bases in between. CDR3 residues: CASRGRRSGANVLTF. CDR3 bases: TGTGCCAGCAGAGGAAGGCGCTCTGGGGCCAACGTCCTGACTTTC.

Written as DNA, the CDR3 is TGTGCCAGCAGCGCTGACACGGAGTATGCCGGCAATCAGCCCCAGCATTTT. It is translated as CASSADTEYAGNQPQHF. The chain couples TRBV4-2 to TRBJ1-5; D unresolved. CDR3 length equals 17 residues. The germline V and J ends were trimmed by 5 bases and 2 bases, with 19 bases remaining between them. Germline lookup yields CDR1 LGHNA and CDR2 YNFKEQ.

The chain employs TRBV7-9 and TRBJ1-3, with TRBD1 matching 7 bases. The V gene end was trimmed by 5 bases and the J gene end by 0 bases; junction bases not matched to a gene: 4. Germline CDR1 reads SEHNR; CDR2 reads FQNEAQ (reference sequence). CDR3 length: 15 amino acids. The CDR3 is CASSPGTVSGNTIYF. The CDR3 DNA follows: TGTGCCAGCAGCCCCGGGACAGTCTCTGGAAACACCATATATTTT.

This clonotype was seen only once. The J gene is TRBJ2-3, the V gene TRBV9; 10 bases are shared with TRBD1. The ends lost 3 bases at V and 0 bases at J; junction bases unmatched: 4. The germline CDR1 and CDR2 sequences are SGDLS and YYNGEE. The CDR3 has 16 amino acids. The DNA for the CDR3 is TGTGCCAGCAGCGGGGGGGGACAGGGGAGCACAGATACGCAGTATTTT. This sequence encodes CASSGGGQGSTDTQYF.

The chain couples TRBV15 to TRBJ1-2; no definite D call. Germline lookup yields CDR1 LNHNV and CDR2 YYDKDF (reference sequence). Trimming removed 1 base at V and 6 bases at J, with 9 bases between. The CDR3 runs to 13 residues. CDR3 sequence reads: CATSRVRENGYTF. CDR3 bases: TGTGCCACCAGCAGAGTGAGAGAGAATGGCTACACCTTC.

The rearrangement links TRBV4-2 to TRBJ1-5, with 10 bases fitting TRBD1. Unmatched junction bases numbered 9, after V lost 3 bases and J lost 1 base. The CDR3 sequence is 18 residues long. Looked up from germline, CDR1 is LGHNA and CDR2 is YNFKEQ. The CDR3 region is CASSQGTGAIYSNQPQHF. DNA for the CDR3: TGTGCCAGCAGCCAGGGGACAGGGGCGATTTACAGCAATCAGCCCCAGCATTTT.

The chain recombines TRBV2 with TRBJ2-7, with D perhaps matching TRBD1 or TRBD2 (6 bases each). The V end was cut by 3 bases, the J end by 0 bases, with 18 bases between. In germline, CDR1 is SNHLY, CDR2 FYNNEI. The CDR3 sequence is 17 residues long. CDR3 sequence: CASSDGGDNFYSYEQYF. Here the CDR3 DNA reads TGTGCCAGCAGTGATGGCGGGGACAACTTTTACTCCTACGAGCAGTACTTC.

The chain recombines TRBV18 with TRBJ2-6, with D perhaps being TRBD1 or TRBD2 (7 bases each). The CDR3 is 16 amino acids. Trimming took 4 bases from V and 2 from J, leaving 12 bases between them. The germline V gene encodes CDR1 KGHSH and CDR2 LQKENI. The CDR3 nucleotides are TGTGCCAGCTCACTACAGGGGACTACTGGGGCCAACGTCCTGACTTTC. It specifies CASSLQGTTGANVLTF.